This entry is about one T cell receptor beta chain. Its antigen remains unknown. The record originates from a study of cytomegalovirus exposure and HLA in healthy donors. The PCR ran on 60 Vbeta and 13 Jbeta primers. Data came from immunoSEQ multiplex PCR; TCRdb stores just in-frame clones and leaves some out. Here the sample spans roughly 130,000 clones, 65% to 85% being singletons. Whole-study results and caveats: Roughly even sequencing depth across donors was the assumption behind the presence/absence analyses.

The sample consisted of PBMCs. The TCR originated in a woman in her thirties or forties in good health and CMV-seronegative.

For the CDR3, the DNA is TGTGCCAGCAGCGTAGAATGGGGGACAGGGGGAGACAATGAGCAGTTCTTC. This gives the protein CASSVEWGTGGDNEQFF. The V and J genes are TRBV9 and TRBJ2-1; 11 positions agree with TRBD1. In germline, CDR1 is SGDLS, CDR2 YYNGEE. There are 17 residues in the CDR3. The J segment lost 5 bases and the V segment lost 0 bases, leaving 7 bases of the junction unmatched.